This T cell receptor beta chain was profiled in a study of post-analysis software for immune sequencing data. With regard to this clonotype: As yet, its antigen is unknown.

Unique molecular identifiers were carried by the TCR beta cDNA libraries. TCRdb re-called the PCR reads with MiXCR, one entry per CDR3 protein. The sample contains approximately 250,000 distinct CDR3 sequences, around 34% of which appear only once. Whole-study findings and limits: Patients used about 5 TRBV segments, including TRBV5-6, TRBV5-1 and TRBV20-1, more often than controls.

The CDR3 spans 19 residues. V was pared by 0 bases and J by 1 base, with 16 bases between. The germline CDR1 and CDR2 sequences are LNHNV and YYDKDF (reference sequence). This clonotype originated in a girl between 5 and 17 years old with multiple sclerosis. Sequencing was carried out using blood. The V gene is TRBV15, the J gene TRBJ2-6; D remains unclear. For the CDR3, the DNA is TGTGCCACCAGCAGAGATCGAGTGTCAGTTATATCTGGGGCCAACGTCCTGACTTTC. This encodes CATSRDRVSVISGANVLTF. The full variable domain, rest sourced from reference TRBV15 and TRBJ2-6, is DAMVIQNPRYQVTQFGKPVTLSCSQTLNHNVMYWYQQKSSQAPKLLFHYYDKDFNNEADTPDNFQSRRPNTSFCFLDIRSPGLGDTAMYLCATSRDRVSVISGANVLTFGAGSRLTVL.